This T cell receptor (beta chain) was recorded in a study of blood T cell repertoires in COVID-19. There are 13 residues in the CDR3. V was cut by 2 bases and J by 4 bases, with 8 bases left in between. Original methodology: Reference gene primer amplification gave nucleated cell count estimates. Repertoires were generated with immunoSEQ multiplex PCR, while TCRdb's copy carries only in-frame clones and drops some. The DNA gave D and trimming, while V, J and clone size come from that table. Among fewer than 200,000 clones, roughly four fifths were seen once, and the ten largest hold 2% to 2.5%. This chain links TRBV12-3 or TRBV12-4 with TRBJ1-1; tentatively, D is TRBD1 (5 bases). This sequence originates from a woman of 80 years or more with acute or convalescent COVID-19. Source material: peripheral blood. The CDR3, as DNA: TGTGCCAGCAGTTTACAGGGAAGCACTGAAGCTTTCTTT. This translates into CASSLQGSTEAFF.